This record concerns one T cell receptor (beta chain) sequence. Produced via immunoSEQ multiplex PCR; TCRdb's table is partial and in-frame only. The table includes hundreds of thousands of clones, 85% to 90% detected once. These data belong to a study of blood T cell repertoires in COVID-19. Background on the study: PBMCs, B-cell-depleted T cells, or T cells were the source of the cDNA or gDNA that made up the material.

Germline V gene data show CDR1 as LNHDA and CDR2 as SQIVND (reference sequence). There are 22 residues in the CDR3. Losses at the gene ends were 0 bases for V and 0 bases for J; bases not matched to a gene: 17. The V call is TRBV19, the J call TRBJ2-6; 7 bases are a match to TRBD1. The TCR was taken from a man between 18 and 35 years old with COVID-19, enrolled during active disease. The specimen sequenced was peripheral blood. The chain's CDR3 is CASSIDLKGGLIIPSGANVLTF. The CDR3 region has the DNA TGTGCCAGTAGTATAGATTTGAAAGGGGGCCTTATTATCCCCTCTGGGGCCAACGTCCTGACTTTC.